This T cell receptor (beta chain) was found in a study of shared clonotypes between healthy human individuals. Produced via immunoSEQ multiplex PCR; TCRdb's table is partial and in-frame only. The sample includes roughly 1.4 million clones, around 98.5% of them seen just once. There are 15 residues in the CDR3. The V end was cut by 0 bases, the J end by 5 bases, with 14 bases between. CDR1 and CDR2 (germline): SGHRS, YFSETQ. This rearrangement joins TRBV5-1 to TRBJ1-1; D gene uncertain. This TCR came from a man aged 25-40 years in good health. The sequenced sample was naive CD4+ T cells sorted from blood. Subset specified: CD45RA+ positively selected. The CDR3 is CASSLVGLFNTEAFF. The CDR3 DNA is TGCGCCAGCAGCTTGGTAGGGCTTTTCAATACTGAAGCTTTCTTT.